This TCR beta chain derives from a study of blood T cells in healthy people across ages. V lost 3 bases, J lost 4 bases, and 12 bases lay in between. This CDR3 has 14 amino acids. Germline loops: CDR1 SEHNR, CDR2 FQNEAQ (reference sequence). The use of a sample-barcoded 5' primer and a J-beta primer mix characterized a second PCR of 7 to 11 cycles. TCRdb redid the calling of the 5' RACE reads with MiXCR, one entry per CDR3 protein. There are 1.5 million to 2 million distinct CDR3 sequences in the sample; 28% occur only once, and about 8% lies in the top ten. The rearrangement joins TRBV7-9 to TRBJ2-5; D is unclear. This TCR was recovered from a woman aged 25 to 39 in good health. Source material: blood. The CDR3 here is CASSFSHQVETQYF. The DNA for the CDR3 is TGTGCCAGCAGCTTTAGCCACCAGGTAGAGACCCAGTACTTC.